Following are 4 T cell receptor beta chains from one sample sequenced in a study of cytomegalovirus exposure and HLA in healthy donors (dated by TCRdb to about 2017). Preparation of the library involved the immunoSEQ multiplex PCR assay. The multiplex PCR relied on a mix of 60 forward primers for TCR Vbeta segments and 13 reverse primers for TCR Jbeta segments. TCRdb limited this immuneACCESS table to in-frame rearrangements with V and J called. A share of clones is missing; checked studies link under half to unresolved V genes, and the rest is unexplained. The sample yields roughly 220,000 clones; 70% to 90% were counted once. The biggest ten clones account for 2.9% of the sample. Input material: PBMCs. All receptors derive from a man aged 25 to 40 in good health and CMV-seronegative.

The V and J genes are TRBV9 and TRBJ2-3, with TRBD2 matching over 9 bases. CDR3 length equals 17 residues. The V gene's germline CDR1 is SGDLS and CDR2 YYNGEE. Trimming at V came to 1 base and at J to 0 bases, leaving 6 bases not matched to a gene. CDR3 loop: CASSVLKSGGSTDTQYF. CDR3 bases: TGTGCCAGCAGCGTACTCAAGAGCGGGGGGAGCACAGATACGCAGTATTTT.

DNA of the CDR3: TGTGCCAGCAGTCCGGCTGGGGAGGTCATCCGTCCACATGGCTACACCTTC. It yields the protein CASSPAGEVIRPHGYTF. V gene TRBV28 combines with J gene TRBJ1-2; D call uncertain. The germline gives CDR1 MDHEN, CDR2 SYDVKM. Trimming left V 5 bases short and J 6 bases short, with 25 bases between. The CDR3 contains 17 residues.

V and J are TRBV11-2 and TRBJ2-7; 8 bases fit TRBD2. The junction had 9 bases not matched to a gene; V was cut back by 0 bases and J by 2 bases. CDR3 length equals 17 residues. Germline CDR1 reads SGHAT; CDR2 reads FQNNGV. The CDR3 DNA follows: TGTGCCAGCAGCTTAGATGGAACGGGGGGGAGACCCTACGAGCAGTACTTC. Its protein is CASSLDGTGGRPYEQYF.

The chain has TRBV6-1 and TRBJ2-3, with D perhaps TRBD2 (5 bases). CDR1 is MNHNS and CDR2 is SASEGT in the germline V gene. With 6 bases removed from V and 1 base from J, the gap between germline ends came to 11 bases. This CDR3 is built from 14 residues. For the CDR3, the DNA is TGTGCCAGCAGCACCTGGGGAGGCACAGATACGCAGTATTTT. This sequence encodes CASSTWGGTDTQYF.